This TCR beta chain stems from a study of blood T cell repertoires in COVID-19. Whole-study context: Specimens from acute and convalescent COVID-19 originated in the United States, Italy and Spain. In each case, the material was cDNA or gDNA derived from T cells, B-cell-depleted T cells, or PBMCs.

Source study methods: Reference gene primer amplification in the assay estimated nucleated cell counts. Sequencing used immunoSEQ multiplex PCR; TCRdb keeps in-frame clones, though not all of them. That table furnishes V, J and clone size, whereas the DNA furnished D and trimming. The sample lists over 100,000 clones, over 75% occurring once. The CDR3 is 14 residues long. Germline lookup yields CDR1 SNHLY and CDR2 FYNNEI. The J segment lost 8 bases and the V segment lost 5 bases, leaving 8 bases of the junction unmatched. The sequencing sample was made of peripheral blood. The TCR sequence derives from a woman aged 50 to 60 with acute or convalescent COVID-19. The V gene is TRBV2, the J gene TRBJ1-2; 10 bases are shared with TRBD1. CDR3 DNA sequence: TGTGCCAGCAGTTCGAGAGGGACAGGGGAAGGCTACACCTTC. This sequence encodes CASSSRGTGEGYTF.